Shown below are 4 T cell receptor beta chains from a single sample sequenced in a study of cytomegalovirus exposure and HLA in healthy donors. The PCR ran on 60 Vbeta and 13 Jbeta primers. TCRdb's copy holds only in-frame clones and misses some; the assay was immunoSEQ multiplex PCR. The table has 200,000 to 250,000 clones, under 80% seen once. Material: PBMCs. The receptor set was obtained from a girl aged 2 to 10 in good health and CMV-seronegative.

This clone has a handful of counts. This sequence joins TRBV5-4 and TRBJ2-1; D call uncertain. This CDR3 is 15 amino acids long. V dropped 0 bases and J dropped 5 bases, with 12 bases sitting between them. The germline CDR1 and CDR2 sequences are SGHNT and YYREEE (reference sequence). The CDR3 is CASSLDLVSHNEQFF. The CDR3 coding sequence is TGTGCCAGCAGCTTGGACCTAGTCAGCCACAATGAGCAGTTCTTC.

The chain links TRBV13 to TRBJ2-7; D not certain. The ends were cut back, 5 bases at V and 5 bases at J, with 13 bases in the middle. The CDR3 consists of 13 residues. Germline CDR1 and CDR2: PRHDT and FYEKMQ (reference sequence). The CDR3 DNA reads TGTGCCAGCAGCGCCAACGCAGATGACGAGCAGTACTTC. Its protein is CASSANADDEQYF.

This clone was seen a single time. The chain links TRBV7-2 to TRBJ2-7; the D gene is possibly TRBD1 (5 bases). V was pared by 11 bases and J by 0 bases, with 11 bases between. CDR1 SGHTA and CDR2 FQGNSA come from the germline V gene. This CDR3 is built from 12 residues. The CDR3 bases are TGTGCCTCAGGGCTACTCTCCTACGAGCAGTACTTC. Translated, it gives CASGLLSYEQYF.

The chain couples TRBV4-1 to TRBJ2-2, with a weak D call TRBD2 (5 bases). Looked up from germline, CDR1 is MGHRA and CDR2 is YSYEKL. There are 15 residues in the CDR3. V was trimmed by 2 bases and J by 6 bases, leaving 13 bases between them. The CDR3 nucleotides read TGCGCCAGCAGCCAACATGACGGGGTCGCCGGGGAGCTGTTTTTT. Translating it yields CASSQHDGVAGELFF.